Described below is a single TCR beta chain sequence and its context. The entry originates in a study of control samples from healthy donors and cancer patients. Here immunoSEQ multiplex PCR was the method, and the copy in TCRdb shows in-frame clones only, minus some. The data contain some 80,000 clones, roughly 90% of them singletons. Germline V gene lookup returns CDR1 LNHDA and CDR2 SQIVND (reference sequence). Deletions cut 5 bases from V and 6 bases from J, with 13 bases between. The CDR3 loop spans 13 amino acids. The clonotype originates from a woman in her sixties or seventies with head and neck cancer. V usage is TRBV19 and J usage is TRBJ1-1; no definite D call. The source material was PBMCs. DNA for the CDR3: TGTGCCAGTAGTGTTGCCCCTTTTTCTGAAGCTTTCTTT. It is translated as CASSVAPFSEAFF.